The source of this T cell receptor (beta chain) is a study of regulatory T cells in long-lasting Graves disease. Study-wide results and limits: Favored gene segments in persistent disease were TRBV28, TRBJ1-2 and TRBJ2-5.

Germline CDR1 reads KGHSH; CDR2 reads LQKENI. This CDR3 comprises 14 residues. Deletions cut 6 bases from V and 4 bases from J, with 13 bases between. A note on this clonotype: The antigen remains unidentified.

The authors built TCR beta libraries using iRepertoire HTBI primers and Arm-PCR of CDR3 regions. Original processing notes: The samples yielded 62 TRBV and roughly 15 TRBJ segments. From the multiplex PCR reads, TCRdb called clonotypes with MiXCR, one entry per CDR3 protein. TCRdb's processing, not the authors', yielded these V and J calls. There are about 440,000 distinct CDR3 sequences in the sample; roughly 15% occur only once, and about 10% lies in the top ten. Described time point: newly diagnosed GD, antithyroid drugs for less than 3 months. Extracted PBMC RNA gave rise to the TCR library. The same sample was also used in a study of T cells in Graves' hyperthyroidism and ophthalmopathy.

This receptor was obtained from a woman under 40 with Graves disease. The material sequenced was peripheral blood mononuclear cells (PBMCs), taken at new diagnosis, from a patient treated with antithyroid drugs. The chain employs TRBV18 and TRBJ2-1, with a tentative D call TRBD1 (6 bases). The CDR3 bases are TGTGCCAGCTCCAATGACAGGAGATACAATGAGCAGTTCTTC. Residues: CASSNDRRYNEQFF.